Below, one T cell receptor beta chain is given with its context. No antigen is known for it. CDR3 length: 17 residues. V shed 5 bases and J 0 bases; nucleotides not matched to a gene: 5. Germline values: CDR1 SGHTA, CDR2 FQGNSA. This sample was taken from a study of T-cell reconstitution after alpha-beta-depleted transplantation in children. Study-wide results and limits: T-cell numbers and diversity one year post-transplant derived largely from freshly generated T cells. It was reported that alpha-beta T cells came from several hundred expanded graft clones (about two months after transplant).

It was with unique molecular identifiers that the TCRbeta library was prepared. TCRdb itself ran the PCR reads through MiXCR, one entry per CDR3 protein. This table holds 150,000 to 200,000 distinct CDR3 sequences, approximately 6.8% found once. This material consisted of PBMCs, taken before TCRalphabeta/CD19-depleted stem cell transplant. The sequence was obtained from a girl in the first two years of life with combined immunodeficiency, due to receive a stem cell transplant. J is TRBJ2-1 and V is TRBV7-2; 12 nucleotides agree with TRBD2. CDR3 DNA sequence: TGTGCCAGCAGCATGGGACTAGCGGGCCTCTCCTACAATGAGCAGTTCTTC. Amino acid sequence: CASSMGLAGLSYNEQFF.